Listed below are T cell receptor beta chains from one sample, sequenced in a study of HIV-infected patients and healthy controls. TCRdb reprocessed the 5' RACE reads with MiXCR, giving one entry per CDR3 protein. The table shows some 20,000 distinct CDR3 sequences, with under 9.5% occurring only once. Sample: blood, taken during antiretroviral therapy. These receptors came from an adult with HIV infection. The CDR3 runs from the conserved cysteine through the conserved F or W. Each record gives: clone size, V gene, J gene, CDR3 protein. Clone size, where shown, is once, few, many, or a class for clones that have expanded.

>many|TRBV7-9|TRBJ2-5
CASSWHRDQETQYF
>many|TRBV12-5|TRBJ2-1
CASGPGTDYNEQFF
>many|TRBV28|TRBJ1-2
CASSLHTVNYGYTF
>many|TRBV18|TRBJ2-7
CASSPTGQPWDEQYF
>many|TRBV7-9|TRBJ2-2
CASSWSGLADTGELFF
>many|TRBV20-1|TRBJ1-1
CSARRDRGTEAFF
>many|TRBV24-1|TRBJ2-2
CATSDMTGHPNTGELFF
>many|TRBV9|TRBJ1-2
CASSVDNYGYTF
>many|TRBV30|TRBJ2-7
CASSWLGQSYEQYF
>few|TRBV27|TRBJ2-3
CASRLPGRTDTQYF
>many|TRBV4-1|TRBJ2-2
CASTRQGPEYLNTGELFF
>many|TRBV27|TRBJ2-1
CASSLDSSYNEQFF
>-|TRBV5-1|TRBJ1-1
CASSQTLRRDAEAFF
>many|TRBV5-1|TRBJ2-1
CASSLVAGGPNEQFF
>-|TRBV4-1|TRBJ2-1
CASSQGQSREGLGEQFF
>many|TRBV12-3/TRBV12-4|TRBJ1-1
CASSTTVNTEAFF